Detailed here is one T cell receptor (beta chain). What it binds is unknown. UMI labels and 5' RACE were used to prepare the TRB cDNA libraries. TCRdb re-analyzed the 5' RACE reads; it lists each CDR3 protein once, without DNA. The data include under 150,000 distinct CDR3 sequences; the top ten clones carry under 0.35%. The CDR3 length is 15 residues. Germline V gene lookup returns CDR1 SQVTM and CDR2 ANQGSEA. The sample is drawn from a study of CXCR3-negative and CXCR3-positive naive CD8 T cells. Study results and caveats: When CXCR3-positive naive cells were set against CXCR3-negative naive cells, the former had more hydrophobic TRB CDR3s.

This TCR derives from a human donor in good health. Some clones in this sample may be carry-over from other donors' samples. The chain links TRBV29-1 to TRBJ2-1; TCRdb picks TRBD2, but there is no DNA to check that call. Sequencing used naive CXCR3+ CD8+ T cells from blood. Indicated subset: CD45RO-CCR7+CD27+CD95- naive CD8+ T cells expressing CXCR3 (TNR3+). The CDR3 is CSVDYSGGSYNEQFF.